This TCR beta chain was profiled in a study of T cell repertoires in cytomegalovirus infection (dated by TCRdb to about 2019). Background for the entire study: Recently identified HLA-C-restricted CMV epitopes, whose presentation resists viral immunomodulation, were targeted by peptide stimulations together with well-studied HLA-B-restricted epitopes. Because public TCR beta signatures pointed to carriage of CMV infection together with the matching HLA type, the HLA type of each donor mattered for the analysis. Overall study results and their limits: Cumulative frequency of public TCR beta family members discriminated carriers of CMV infection plus the relevant HLA type in this cohort and an independent roughly 330-donor cohort. In the ex vivo response, HLA-C-restricted CMV-specific TCR beta clonotypes were dominant, and in two of eight donors the single most frequent clonotype came from this HLA-C-restricted group.

The treatment or condition label, read with the paper, signifies: in vitro stimulation with specific CMV peptide epitopes to enrich CMV-specific T cells. Reading from cysteine to phenylalanine, the CDR3 counts 14 amino acids. CDR3 DNA only is kept here, 42 bases in frame from base 1. Deletion took 5 bases off V and 6 bases off J, with a span of 14 bases between the germline ends. Based on the germline V gene (reference sequence), the CDR1 and CDR2 sequences are MNHEY and SMNVEV. The reads were generated on an Illumina HiSeq 1500. TCRdb applied fastp at Q25 and MiXCR to the public reads, then kept only in-frame beta chains. Rows with one shared CDR3 protein collapse into an entry with the most common genes and DNA. In this sample the table shows fewer than 950,000 distinct CDR3 sequences, approximately 32% of which occur a single time. Approximately 13% of the sample is held by the ten biggest clonotypes.

This clonotype was observed a few times. It lacks a known antigen. No per-base quality is available; no much larger clone lies one base away. The sequences come from cultured CD8+ T cells from PBMCs, collected from culture after CMV antigen stimulation. The chain is encoded by TRBV27 joined to TRBJ1-5; a tentative D match to TRBD1 spans 6 bases. This TCR derives from a human donor in good health (CMV status not recorded). Some clones in this sample may be carry-over from other donors' samples. This receptor has the CDR3 CASSQGPRGQPQHF. The DNA sequence is as follows: TGTGCCAGCAGTCAGGGGCCCCGCGGTCAGCCCCAGCATTTT.